Following are 17 T cell receptor beta chains from one sample sequenced in a study of blood T cell repertoires in COVID-19. The data were produced by immunoSEQ multiplex PCR, yet TCRdb's version contains in-frame clones alone and is incomplete. In the table there are 100,000 to 150,000 clones, around 81% of which are singletons. Sample: peripheral blood. These receptors were collected from a man aged 25-40 years with COVID-19, enrolled during active disease.

The count of this clone is one. V gene TRBV18 combines with J gene TRBJ1-2; TRBD1 agrees at 7 bases. CDR1 is KGHSH, CDR2 LQKENI, per germline. This CDR3 is built from 16 residues. The trim removed 6 bases at V and 6 bases at J, leaving 16 bases unmatched. The CDR3 is CASSSPVDRAMDGYTF. In nucleotides, the CDR3 is TGTGCCAGCTCCTCCCCCGTCGACAGGGCTATGGATGGCTACACCTTC.

The chain carries TRBV19 and TRBJ2-5; 9 nucleotides agree with TRBD2. Germline CDR1 reads LNHDA; CDR2 reads SQIVND (reference sequence). V gave up 4 bases and J gave up 5 bases; unmatched junction bases: 8. The length of the CDR3 is 15 residues. Here the CDR3 DNA reads TGTGCCAGTAGTACCATAGCGGGAGTTCGGGAGACCCAGTACTTC. Amino acids: CASSTIAGVRETQYF.

This chain uses TRBV7-8 with TRBJ1-5; TRBD1 is a possible D gene (5 bases). CDR1 is SGHVS and CDR2 is FQNEAQ in the germline V gene. The CDR3 loop spans 14 amino acids. V was cut by 5 bases and J by 0 bases, with 8 bases left in between. CDR3 residues: CASSVDSSNQPQHF. The CDR3 region has the DNA TGTGCCAGCAGCGTCGACAGTAGCAATCAGCCCCAGCATTTT.

The chain recombines TRBV19 with TRBJ1-2; a possible D gene is TRBD1 (6 bases). Germline V gives CDR1 LNHDA, CDR2 SQIVND (reference sequence). The CDR3 is 16 residues long. The ends were cut back, 5 bases at V and 0 bases at J, with 16 bases in the middle. The CDR3 DNA follows: TGTGCCAGTAGTCATACAGGGACACCTTCTAACTATGGCTACACCTTC. This translates into CASSHTGTPSNYGYTF.

The CDR3 loop reads CASSGQDQPQHF. The DNA of the CDR3 is TGTGCCAGCAGCGGACAGGATCAGCCCCAGCATTTT. The chain links TRBV11-1 to TRBJ1-5; TRBD1 aligns across 7 bases. The CDR3 covers 12 residues. Per germline, CDR1 SGHAT and CDR2 FQDESV (reference sequence). Unmatched junction bases numbered 0, after V lost 5 bases and J lost 5 bases.

The rearrangement uses TRBV28 and TRBJ1-5; 9 positions agree with TRBD1. The CDR3 extends over 15 amino acids. Trimming removed 4 bases from V and 4 bases from J; junction bases left unmatched: 5. Germline CDR1 MDHEN, CDR2 SYDVKM. Here the CDR3 DNA reads TGTGCCAGCAGTTCGGGACAGGGCACAAATCAGCCCCAGCATTTT. Its protein is CASSSGQGTNQPQHF.

The chain carries TRBV19 and TRBJ1-1; possibly TRBD1 for D (5 bases). Germline assignment: CDR1 LNHDA and CDR2 SQIVND (reference sequence). Trimming cost V 4 bases and J 3 bases, with 9 bases left between them. CDR3 length: 13 amino acids. The CDR3 region is CASSRGRDTEAFF. In DNA form, the CDR3 reads TGTGCCAGTAGTAGGGGGAGGGACACTGAAGCTTTCTTT.

This sequence joins TRBV27 and TRBJ2-2, with TRBD1 identical over 9 bases. This CDR3 has 18 residues. The trim removed 5 bases at V and 3 bases at J, leaving 13 bases unmatched. Germline CDR1 MNHEY, CDR2 SMNVEV (reference sequence). The CDR3 region has the DNA TGTGCCAGCAGTCCCCCTCCGGGACAGGGCCGTTACACCGGGGAGCTGTTTTTT. Amino acids: CASSPPPGQGRYTGELFF.

The chain uses TRBV6-5 and TRBJ2-7; D gene unclear. The CDR3 has 14 residues. The germline V and J ends were trimmed by 2 bases and 3 bases, with 11 bases remaining between them. Germline-derived CDR1 and CDR2 are MNHEY and SVGAGI. The CDR3 region is CASSYGQTSYEQYF. The CDR3 DNA follows: TGTGCCAGCAGTTACGGGCAGACAAGCTACGAGCAGTACTTC.

This clone was counted a few times. The chain joins TRBV18 to TRBJ1-2; 7 positions agree with TRBD1. This CDR3 region has 16 residues. Looked up from germline, CDR1 is KGHSH and CDR2 is LQKENI. V was clipped by 3 bases and J by 3 bases; unmatched bases: 10. CDR3 DNA sequence: TGTGCCAGCTCACCCTTTGGACAGGCGAATCACTATGGCTACACCTTC. As protein: CASSPFGQANHYGYTF.

The rearrangement joins TRBV28 to TRBJ1-2; D is perhaps TRBD1 (6 bases). From germline, CDR1 is MDHEN and CDR2 SYDVKM. The CDR3 has 13 amino acids. V was trimmed by 4 bases and J by 4 bases, leaving 10 bases between them. The CDR3 protein is CASSSLDSYGYTF. Written as DNA, the CDR3 is TGTGCCAGCAGTTCCTTGGACAGCTATGGCTACACCTTC.

This clone has only a few counts. The chain has TRBV15 and TRBJ2-7; D call uncertain. This CDR3 has 12 amino acids. Trimming left V 0 bases short and J 6 bases short, with 6 bases between. Germline CDR1 is LNHNV and CDR2 is YYDKDF (reference sequence). In nucleotides, the CDR3 is TGTGCCACCAGCAGAGATCGTCGCGAGCAGTACTTC. This translates into CATSRDRREQYF. Using reference TRBV15 and TRBJ2-7 for the parts outside the CDR3, the full variable domain is DAMVIQNPRYQVTQFGKPVTLSCSQTLNHNVMYWYQQKSSQAPKLLFHYYDKDFNNEADTPDNFQSRRPNTSFCFLDIRSPGLGDTAMYLCATSRDRREQYFGPGTRLTVT.

The chain recombines TRBV13 with TRBJ2-1, with a weak D call TRBD1 (6 bases). Trimming cost V 5 bases and J 6 bases, with 14 bases left between them. The CDR3 length is 14 residues. Germline CDR1 PRHDT, CDR2 FYEKMQ (reference sequence). The CDR3 protein is CASSLTLGGNEQFF. The CDR3 nucleotides are TGTGCCAGCAGCCTTACTCTAGGGGGCAATGAGCAGTTCTTC.

CDR3 DNA sequence: TGTGCCAGTAGTTTTAGACCGGGACAGGGAGTGGGAGCTTACTCGAATGAGCAGTTCTTC. Amino acid sequence: CASSFRPGQGVGAYSNEQFF. The V call is TRBV19, the J call TRBJ2-1; 9 bases fit TRBD1. With 5 bases clipped from V and 7 bases from J, the junction kept 24 bases outside the gene matches. The CDR3 covers 20 residues. Germline-derived CDR1 and CDR2 are LNHDA and SQIVND (reference sequence).

This clone was seen more than once but under ten times. The genes are TRBV21-1 and TRBJ2-7; the table's TRBD2 call for D was not verified on the DNA. TRBV21-1 is a pseudogene. There are 17 residues in the CDR3. Written as DNA, the CDR3 is TGTGCCAGCAGCAAAGTCCATTTCACTACTAGCTCCTACGAGCAGTACTTC. Translating it yields CASSKVHFTTSSYEQYF.

The chain carries TRBV24-1 and TRBJ1-1; 10 nucleotides line up with TRBD1. Trimming cost V 5 bases and J 5 bases; bases outside gene matches: 10. CDR3 length: 16 residues. CDR1 and CDR2 (germline): KGHDR, SFDVKD. CDR3 in amino acids: CATSGVGDRGYTEAFF. Written as DNA, the CDR3 is TGTGCCACCAGTGGAGTGGGGGACAGGGGATATACTGAAGCTTTCTTT.

The table lists this clone with a count of one. The chain couples TRBV5-1 to TRBJ2-5; D perhaps matches TRBD2 (6 bases). Germline lookup yields CDR1 SGHRS and CDR2 YFSETQ. Trimming took off 3 bases at V and 5 bases at J, with 11 bases between the two ends. This CDR3 has 13 amino acids. The CDR3 DNA reads TGCGCCAGCAGCTCCCCCGCGGGGGAGACCCAGTACTTC. Amino acids: CASSSPAGETQYF.